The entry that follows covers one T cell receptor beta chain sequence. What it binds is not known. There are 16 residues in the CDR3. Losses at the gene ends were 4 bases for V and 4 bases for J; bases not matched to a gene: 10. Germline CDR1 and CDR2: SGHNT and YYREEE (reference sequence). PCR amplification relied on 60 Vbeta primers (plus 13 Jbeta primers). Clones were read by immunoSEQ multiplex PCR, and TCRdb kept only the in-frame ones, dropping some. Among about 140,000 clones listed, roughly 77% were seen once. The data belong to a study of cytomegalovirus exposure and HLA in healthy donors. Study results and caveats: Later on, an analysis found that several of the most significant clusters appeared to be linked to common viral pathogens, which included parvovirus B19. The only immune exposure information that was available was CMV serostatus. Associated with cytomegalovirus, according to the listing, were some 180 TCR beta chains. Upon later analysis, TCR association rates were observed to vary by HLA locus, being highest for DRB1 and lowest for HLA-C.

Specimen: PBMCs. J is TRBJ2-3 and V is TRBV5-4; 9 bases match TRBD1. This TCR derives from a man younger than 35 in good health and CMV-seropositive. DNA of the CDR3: TGTGCCAGCAGCGCTAAGGACAGGGGAGCGGCAGATACGCAGTATTTT. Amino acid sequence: CASSAKDRGAADTQYF.